The clone carrying this T cell receptor beta chain was counted a few times. The TCR beta profiling, which covered VDJ combination and CDR3 sequence, was carried out using genomic DNA as the template. MiXCR, applied by TCRdb to the reads, yields one record per CDR3 protein. Of 450,000 to 600,000 distinct CDR3 sequences in the sample, more than 25% were seen once. This record comes from a study of CD8+CD57+ T cells in acquired aplastic anemia. Across the whole study: On average, sorted CD4+ and CD8+ cells gave around 3 ug of DNA.

By flow cytometry, patients selected for sequencing had shown an expansion of CD8+CD57+ cells. Every patient presented with severe acquired aplastic anemia. V shed 3 bases and J 0 bases; nucleotides not matched to a gene: 14. CDR3 length: 20 amino acids. The V gene's germline CDR1 is LGHNA and CDR2 YNFKEQ. The chain employs TRBV4-2 and TRBJ2-2, with 9 bases aligning to TRBD2. The sequence was obtained from a human donor with aplastic anemia. The sample comprised sorted CD4+, CD8+, or CD8+CD57+ T cells (not recorded which) from PBMCs. The CDR3 nucleotides are TGTGCCAGCAGCCACCAGTTGGGTAGCGGGAGATTGGCGAACACCGGGGAGCTGTTTTTT. It is translated as CASSHQLGSGRLANTGELFF.